Below, 25 T cell receptor beta chains from the same sample are listed, as sequenced in a study of Graves' ophthalmopathy and Graves' hyperthyroidism. TCR beta CDR3 regions were amplified from RNA transcripts. The authors performed first-round RT-PCR with HTBI primers and then a second-round multiplex PCR. TCRdb processed the multiplex PCR reads anew with MiXCR; each CDR3 protein has one entry. Of approximately 1.2 million distinct CDR3 sequences listed, around a third are singletons. The sample consisted of peripheral blood or thyroid tissue (not recorded which). The receptors here all came from an adult man with Graves' hyperthyroidism.

The genes are TRBV5-4 and TRBJ2-2, with D uncertain. Looked up from germline, CDR1 is SGHNT and CDR2 is YYREEE (reference sequence). V lost 2 bases and J 2 bases, leaving 13 bases between the germline ends. The CDR3 length is 16 residues. CDR3 protein: CASSFGFATNTGELFF. In DNA, the CDR3 is TGTGCCAGCAGCTTCGGGTTTGCGACTAACACCGGGGAGCTGTTTTTT.

This clonotype was observed a handful of times. The J gene is TRBJ1-2, the V gene TRBV28; 10 bases agree with TRBD1. V dropped 4 bases and J dropped 8; count of bases not matched to a gene: 10. The CDR3 covers 15 residues. The germline gives CDR1 MDHEN, CDR2 SYDVKM. The DNA for the CDR3 is TGTGCCAGCAGTTCCCTAGGGACAGGGGACAGAGGCTACACCTTC. Its translation: CASSSLGTGDRGYTF.

This clonotype came up many times. This sequence joins TRBV11-2 and TRBJ2-7; D uncertain. The V and J ends lost 6 bases and 3 bases respectively, with 6 bases between them. This CDR3 spans 11 amino acids. CDR1 is SGHAT and CDR2 is FQNNGV in the germline V gene. In nucleotides, the CDR3 is TGTGCCAGCAGATCTTACTACGAGCAGTACTTC. Amino acid sequence: CASRSYYEQYF.

The chain uses TRBV12-3 or TRBV12-4 and TRBJ2-3; possibly TRBD1 for D (5 bases). The CDR3 runs to 16 residues. Trimming cost V 1 base and J 2 bases, with 13 bases left between them. The chain's CDR3 is CASSLGQGQITDTQYF. The CDR3, as DNA: TGTGCCAGCAGTTTAGGTCAGGGTCAAATCACAGATACGCAGTATTTT.

This sequence joins TRBV28 and TRBJ1-2; tentatively, D is TRBD1 (5 bases). V lost 1 base and J 1 base, leaving 10 bases between the germline ends. The germline gives CDR1 MDHEN, CDR2 SYDVKM. The CDR3 is 15 residues long. Here the CDR3 DNA reads TGTGCCAGCAGTTTATACGGGGACTATAACTATGGCTACACCTTC. As protein: CASSLYGDYNYGYTF.

The rearrangement links TRBV20-1 to TRBJ2-7; the match to TRBD1 covers 7 bases. CDR3 length: 13 residues. J was trimmed by 4 bases and V by 2 bases; bases with no gene match: 5. Germline V gene sequence: CDR1 DFQATT, CDR2 SNEGSKA (reference sequence). The CDR3 spells CSARKTGLYEQYF. The CDR3 nucleotides are TGCAGTGCTAGAAAGACAGGGCTTTACGAGCAGTACTTC.

The genes are TRBV5-1 and TRBJ1-4; D not certain. Trimming left V 4 bases short and J 2 bases short, with 12 bases between. Per the germline V gene, CDR1 is SGHRS and CDR2 is YFSETQ. The CDR3 contains 15 residues. The CDR3 region is CASSPARTTNEKLFF. DNA for the CDR3: TGCGCCAGCAGCCCCGCCCGGACCACTAATGAAAAACTGTTTTTT.

This clonotype has a count of ten or more. V usage is TRBV24-1 and J usage is TRBJ1-1; maybe TRBD1 (6 bases). The CDR3 is made up of 16 amino acids. V was cut by 2 bases and J by 7 bases, with 19 bases left in between. The germline V gene has CDR1 KGHDR and CDR2 SFDVKD. DNA of the CDR3: TGTGCCACCAGTGATTCCGGACAGACGCCCGTGGATGAAGCTTTCTTT. Translation: CATSDSGQTPVDEAFF.

CDR3 loop: CASSPTEGRGTDTQYF. CDR3 sequence (DNA): TGTGCCAGCAGCCCCACGGAAGGGCGGGGGACAGATACGCAGTATTTT. This chain links TRBV7-9 with TRBJ2-3; 7 nucleotides align to TRBD2. With 5 bases clipped from V and 3 bases from J, the junction kept 11 bases outside the gene matches. The length of the CDR3 is 16 residues. CDR1 is SEHNR and CDR2 is FQNEAQ in the germline V gene (reference sequence).

V is TRBV7-8 and J is TRBJ1-2; 9 bases align to TRBD1. The germline gives CDR1 SGHVS, CDR2 FQNEAQ. The V and J ends lost 5 bases and 6 bases, in that order; junction bases with no gene match: 7. This CDR3 is built from 14 residues. The CDR3 loop reads CASSQGQGKDGYTF. The CDR3 coding sequence is TGTGCCAGCAGCCAGGGACAGGGAAAGGATGGCTACACCTTC.

The V gene is TRBV9, the J gene TRBJ2-2; 12 bases are shared with TRBD2. The CDR3 spans 15 residues. CDR1 SGDLS and CDR2 YYNGEE come from the germline V gene. The trim removed 3 bases at V and 6 bases at J, leaving 3 bases unmatched. The CDR3 loop is CASSASGGAPGELFF. For the CDR3, the DNA is TGTGCCAGCAGCGCTAGCGGGGGGGCTCCCGGGGAGCTGTTTTTT.

This clonotype has only a few counts. The V gene is TRBV3-1, the J gene TRBJ2-2; tentative D call: TRBD1 (5 bases). V was pared by 3 bases and J by 5 bases, with 16 bases between. Germline loops: CDR1 LGHDT, CDR2 YNNKEL (reference sequence). The CDR3 consists of 16 residues. The CDR3 sequence: CASSHTRVRLTGELFF. DNA of the CDR3: TGTGCCAGCAGCCACACCAGGGTACGGCTGACCGGGGAGCTGTTTTTT.

As regards this clonotype: A read error may explain this, as a much larger clone is one base away. The rearrangement uses TRBV7-2 and TRBJ2-7; D is possibly TRBD2 (5 bases). The V and J ends lost 5 bases and 9 bases respectively, with 20 bases between them. Germline CDR1 and CDR2: SGHTA and FQGNSA. The CDR3 covers 14 residues. The DNA for the CDR3 is TGTGCCAGCAGCCGAGGGCGGGCCCTCCTCGGGCAGTACTTC. It is translated as CASSRGRALLGQYF.

This clonotype was counted once. The V call is TRBV15, the J call TRBJ2-7, with 7 positions matching TRBD2. This CDR3 region has 16 residues. The germline V gene has CDR1 LNHNV and CDR2 YYDKDF (reference sequence). V shed 3 bases and J 5 bases; nucleotides not matched to a gene: 13. CDR3 DNA sequence: TGTGCCACCAGCAGCCCACGTTCAGGCGGGAGCCACGAGCAGTACTTC. Translating it yields CATSSPRSGGSHEQYF.

This clonotype was counted a few times. The chain couples TRBV28 to TRBJ1-1; TRBD1 is a possible D gene (6 bases). Germline CDR1 and CDR2: MDHEN and SYDVKM. The germline V and J ends were trimmed by 8 bases and 3 bases, with 10 bases remaining between them. This CDR3 is built from 12 residues. This chain's CDR3 is CASAGTYTEAFF. The CDR3 coding sequence is TGTGCCAGCGCTGGGACATACACTGAAGCTTTCTTT.

This clonotype has ten or more counts. This chain joins TRBV20-1 and TRBJ2-7; tentatively, D is TRBD1 or TRBD2 (6 bases each). The ends were cut back, 0 bases at V and 1 base at J, with 16 bases in the middle. Germline V gives CDR1 DFQATT, CDR2 SNEGSKA (reference sequence). This CDR3 has 16 residues. The DNA for the CDR3 is TGCAGTGCTAGAGATCGGGGTCAGGGGACTTCCTACGAGCAGTACTTC. Amino acid sequence: CSARDRGQGTSYEQYF.

Concerning this clonotype itself: Since a much larger clone is just one base distant, this may be a read error. The chain is built from TRBV19 and TRBJ1-1, with D possibly TRBD1 on 5 matching bases. V lost 7 bases and J 6 bases, leaving 21 bases between the germline ends. The CDR3 spans 15 residues. The V gene's germline CDR1 is LNHDA and CDR2 SQIVND (reference sequence). The CDR3 here is CASIRTRASSSEAFF. Here the CDR3 DNA reads TGTGCCAGTATTAGAACCAGGGCCTCAAGCTCTGAAGCTTTCTTT.

The CDR3: CASSPLGTANYGYTF. In DNA form, the CDR3 reads TGTGCCAGCAGCCCGCTGGGGACAGCTAACTATGGCTACACCTTC. This chain joins TRBV6-2 or TRBV6-3 and TRBJ1-2; 7 nucleotides align to TRBD1. From germline, CDR1 is MNHEY and CDR2 SVGEGT. CDR3 length: 15 residues. J gave up 0 bases and V 6 bases, and 7 bases lay outside the gene matches.

In regard to this clonotype: A clone one base away is much larger, so this may be a read error. The chain couples TRBV7-2 to TRBJ1-4, with a tentative D call TRBD1 (6 bases). Germline CDR1 is SGHTA and CDR2 is FQGNSA. The CDR3 has 14 amino acids. The V end was cut by 8 bases, the J end by 4 bases, with 14 bases between. The CDR3 sequence: CASGATGFNEKLFF. The DNA for the CDR3 is TGTGCCAGCGGTGCCACAGGGTTTAATGAAAAACTGTTTTTT.

J is TRBJ1-6 and V is TRBV7-3, with D possibly TRBD1 on 6 matching bases. Trimming stripped 5 bases from V and 7 bases from J, with 12 bases between. The germline V gene encodes CDR1 SGHTA and CDR2 FQGTGA. This CDR3 comprises 14 residues. DNA of the CDR3: TGTGCCAGCAGCCCAGGGGCGGGGAATTCACCCCTCCACTTT. Amino acid sequence: CASSPGAGNSPLHF.

Note on this clonotype: The conserved phenylalanine or tryptophan is not found at the CDR3 terminus, so this likely reflects a read error. This CDR3 reads CASSQDFFSGANVLTP. CDR3 DNA: TGCGCCAGCAGCCAAGATTTTTTTTCTGGGGCCAACGTCCTGACTCCA. The chain links TRBV4-3 to TRBJ2-6; D unclear. CDR1 is LGHNA and CDR2 is YSLEER in the germline V gene. V was cut by 0 bases and J by 1 base, with 7 bases left in between. This CDR3 contains 16 residues.

The table lists this clonotype with many counts. The rearrangement uses TRBV20-1 and TRBJ2-5; tentatively, D is TRBD1 (6 bases). Looked up from germline, CDR1 is DFQATT and CDR2 is SNEGSKA (reference sequence). The CDR3 runs to 13 residues. The V end lost 5 bases, the J end lost 5 bases, and 15 bases lay between the germline ends. CDR3 sequence: CSAQQGIGETQYF. CDR3 sequence (DNA): TGCAGTGCTCAACAGGGTATTGGGGAGACCCAGTACTTC.

In its sample, this clonotype was seen many times. This rearrangement joins TRBV7-2 to TRBJ2-7; no firm D call. The CDR3 is made up of 15 amino acids. The V and J ends lost 1 base and 7 bases respectively, with 17 bases between them. The germline V gene encodes CDR1 SGHTA and CDR2 FQGNSA. The CDR3 bases are TGTGCCAGCAGCTTAGGTGGGATTTCTCTACGGGAGCAGTACTTC. Translating gives CASSLGGISLREQYF.

This clonotype has a handful of counts. CDR3 in DNA: TGTGCCAGCAATTACTCGAGGGATCCGGATGGCTACACCTTC. Encoded protein: CASNYSRDPDGYTF. The chain carries TRBV7-2 and TRBJ1-2; no definite D call. This CDR3 spans 14 amino acids. Germline assignment: CDR1 SGHTA and CDR2 FQGNSA. The V end was cut by 7 bases, the J end by 6 bases, with 18 bases between.

This clonotype has a handful of counts. The V and J genes are TRBV11-2 and TRBJ2-7; D may match TRBD1 or TRBD2 (6 bases each). CDR1 is SGHAT, CDR2 FQNNGV, per germline. CDR3 size: 12 residues. Deletions cut 8 bases from V and 3 bases from J, with 11 bases between. This CDR3 reads CASGGTFYEQYF. CDR3 nucleotides: TGTGCCAGCGGCGGGACATTCTACGAGCAGTACTTC.